This entry is about one T cell receptor beta chain. Its matching antigen is unknown. This CDR3 is 14 amino acids long. Germline loops: CDR1 MNHEY, CDR2 SVGAGI. Deletions cut 5 bases from V and 7 bases from J, with 17 bases between. The sample is drawn from a study of T cells in Graves' hyperthyroidism and ophthalmopathy. Notes on the study in general: Through a model of 13 V-J features, ophthalmopathy was separated from stable hyperthyroidism. The majority of expanded thyroid clonotypes above 0.001 also appeared in blood.

Graves' hyperthyroidism showing no ophthalmopathy progression within 18 months was considered stable. Cells are PBMCs isolated from roughly 10 ml of fresh blood. Amplification of TCR beta CDR3 regions used RNA as the template. Initially, a first-round RT-PCR of the TCR CDR3 employed the HTBI primer set. TCRdb analysed the multiplex PCR reads with MiXCR anew, one entry per CDR3 protein. The sample yields roughly 700,000 distinct CDR3 sequences, about a third seen once. What was sequenced was blood. V usage is TRBV6-5 and J usage is TRBJ1-2; possible D gene TRBD1, 6 bases. The clonotype was recovered from a woman aged 40-49 years with Graves' hyperthyroidism. DNA of the CDR3: TGTGCCAGCAGTAAACAGGGAAGAAGTATTGGCTACACCTTC. It specifies CASSKQGRSIGYTF.